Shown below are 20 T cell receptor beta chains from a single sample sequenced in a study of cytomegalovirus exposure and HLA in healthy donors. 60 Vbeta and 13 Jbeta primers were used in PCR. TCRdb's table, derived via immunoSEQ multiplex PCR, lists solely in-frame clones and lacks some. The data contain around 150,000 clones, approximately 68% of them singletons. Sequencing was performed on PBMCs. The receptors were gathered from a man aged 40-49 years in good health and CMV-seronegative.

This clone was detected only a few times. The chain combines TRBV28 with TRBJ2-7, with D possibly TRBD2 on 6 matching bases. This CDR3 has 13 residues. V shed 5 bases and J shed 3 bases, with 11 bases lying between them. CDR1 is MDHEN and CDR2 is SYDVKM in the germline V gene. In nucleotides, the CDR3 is TGTGCCAGCAGTCCCCCCGGGAGCTACGAGCAGTACTTC. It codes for CASSPPGSYEQYF.

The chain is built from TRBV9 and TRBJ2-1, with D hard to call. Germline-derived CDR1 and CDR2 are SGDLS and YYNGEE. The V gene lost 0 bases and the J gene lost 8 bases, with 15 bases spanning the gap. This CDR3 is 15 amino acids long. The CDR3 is CASSVATSLGDEQFF. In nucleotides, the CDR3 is TGTGCCAGCAGCGTAGCTACCTCCCTAGGCGATGAGCAGTTCTTC.

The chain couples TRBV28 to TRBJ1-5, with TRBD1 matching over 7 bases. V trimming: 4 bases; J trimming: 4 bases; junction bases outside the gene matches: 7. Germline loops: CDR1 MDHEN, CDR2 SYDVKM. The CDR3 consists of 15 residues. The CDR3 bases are TGTGCCAGCAGTTCGAACAGGGGACTGAATCAGCCCCAGCATTTT. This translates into CASSSNRGLNQPQHF.

The DNA for the CDR3 is TGTGCCAGCAGCTTAACTAGCGGGAGTGGGTCCGGGGAGCTGTTTTTT. It yields the protein CASSLTSGSGSGELFF. This chain links TRBV7-7 with TRBJ2-2; 11 nucleotides agree with TRBD2. This CDR3 is 16 amino acids long. From germline, CDR1 is SSHAT and CDR2 FNYEAQ (reference sequence). V trimming: 2 bases; J trimming: 6 bases; junction bases outside the gene matches: 5.

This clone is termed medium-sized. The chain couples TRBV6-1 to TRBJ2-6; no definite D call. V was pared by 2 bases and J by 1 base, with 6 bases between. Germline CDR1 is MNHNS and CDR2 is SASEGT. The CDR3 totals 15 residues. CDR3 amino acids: CASSERSSGANVLTF. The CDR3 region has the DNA TGTGCCAGCAGTGAAAGGAGTTCTGGGGCCAACGTCCTGACTTTC.

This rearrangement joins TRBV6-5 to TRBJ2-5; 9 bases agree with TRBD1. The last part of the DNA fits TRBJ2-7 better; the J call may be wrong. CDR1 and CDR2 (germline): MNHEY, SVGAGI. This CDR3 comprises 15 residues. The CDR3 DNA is TGTGCCAGCAGTTACTCAGGGACAGGGTCCTACGAGCAGTACTTC. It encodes CASSYSGTGSYEQYF.

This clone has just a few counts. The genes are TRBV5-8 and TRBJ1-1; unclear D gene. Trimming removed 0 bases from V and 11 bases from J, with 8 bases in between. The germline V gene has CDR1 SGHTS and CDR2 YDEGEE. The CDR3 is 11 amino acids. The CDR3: CASSLGSWAFF. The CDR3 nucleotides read TGTGCCAGCAGCTTGGGCAGTTGGGCTTTCTTT.

CDR3 region: CASSPSGVLTQYF. CDR3 nucleotide sequence: TGTGCCAGCTCACCGTCCGGAGTGTTGACCCAGTACTTC. V is TRBV18 and J is TRBJ2-5; no definite D call. This CDR3 contains 13 residues. The germline gives CDR1 KGHSH, CDR2 LQKENI. V was shortened by 3 bases and J by 7 bases, with 12 bases between the two germline ends. Supplemented by reference TRBV18 and TRBJ2-5, the full variable domain reads NAGVMQNPRHLVRRRGQEARLRCSPMKGHSHVYWYRQLPEEGLKFMVYLQKENIIDESGMPKERFSAEFPKEGPSILRIQQVVRGDSAAYFCASSPSGVLTQYFGPGTRLLVL.

The CDR3 spells CASSLGPSDEQFF. The CDR3 DNA is TGTGCCAGCAGCTTAGGCCCTAGCGATGAGCAGTTCTTC. The chain recombines TRBV13 with TRBJ2-1; tentatively, D is TRBD2 (6 bases). The CDR3 is 13 amino acids. Per the germline V gene, CDR1 is PRHDT and CDR2 is FYEKMQ (reference sequence). V shed 0 bases and J shed 8 bases, with 8 bases lying between them. Supplemented by reference TRBV13 and TRBJ2-1, the full variable domain reads AAGVIQSPRHLIKEKRETATLKCYPIPRHDTVYWYQQGPGQDPQFLISFYEKMQSDKGSIPDRFSAQQFSDYHSELNMSSLELGDSALYFCASSLGPSDEQFFGPGTRLTVL.

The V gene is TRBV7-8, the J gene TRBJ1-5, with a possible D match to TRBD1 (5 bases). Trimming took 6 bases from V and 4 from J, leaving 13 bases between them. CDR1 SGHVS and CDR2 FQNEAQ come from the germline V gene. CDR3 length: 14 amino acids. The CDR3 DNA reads TGTGCCAGCAGTCGGGGGTTGGGGAATCAGCCCCAGCATTTT. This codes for CASSRGLGNQPQHF. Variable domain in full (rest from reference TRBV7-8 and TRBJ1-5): GAGVSQSPRYKVAKRGQDVALRCDPISGHVSLFWYQQALGQGPEFLTYFQNEAQLDKSGLPSDRFFAERPEGSVSTLKIQRTQQEDSAVYLCASSRGLGNQPQHFGDGTRLSIL.

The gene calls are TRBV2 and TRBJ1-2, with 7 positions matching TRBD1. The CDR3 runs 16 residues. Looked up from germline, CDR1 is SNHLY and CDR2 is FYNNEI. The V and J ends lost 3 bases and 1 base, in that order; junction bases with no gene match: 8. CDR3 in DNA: TGTGCCAGCAGTGAGGCCGGGACAGCTAATAACTATGGCTACACCTTC. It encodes CASSEAGTANNYGYTF.

The CDR3 sequence: CASSQKGLSYNEQFF. CDR3 bases: TGCGCCAGCAGCCAAAAGGGACTCTCCTACAATGAGCAGTTCTTC. The rearrangement links TRBV4-1 to TRBJ2-1; a weak D match, TRBD2 (6 bases). V was trimmed by 2 bases and J by 0 bases, leaving 8 bases between them. CDR1 is MGHRA and CDR2 is YSYEKL in the germline V gene. The CDR3 contains 15 residues.

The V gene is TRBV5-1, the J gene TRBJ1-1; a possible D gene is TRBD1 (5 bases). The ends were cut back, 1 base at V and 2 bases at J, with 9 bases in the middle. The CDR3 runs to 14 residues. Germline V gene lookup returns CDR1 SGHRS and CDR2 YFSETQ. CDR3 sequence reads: CASSLRGGNTEAFF. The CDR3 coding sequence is TGCGCCAGCAGCTTGCGGGGGGGTAACACTGAAGCTTTCTTT.

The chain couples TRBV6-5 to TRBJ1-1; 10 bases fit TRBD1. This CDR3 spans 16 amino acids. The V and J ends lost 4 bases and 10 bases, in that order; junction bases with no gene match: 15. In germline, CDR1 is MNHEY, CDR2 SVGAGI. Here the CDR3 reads CASSLTPGTGVILAFF. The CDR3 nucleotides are TGTGCCAGCAGTTTAACGCCGGGGACAGGGGTTATTTTAGCTTTCTTT.

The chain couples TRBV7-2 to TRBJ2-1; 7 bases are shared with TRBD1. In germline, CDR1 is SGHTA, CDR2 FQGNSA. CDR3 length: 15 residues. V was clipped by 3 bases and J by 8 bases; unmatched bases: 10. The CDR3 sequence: CASSFLRQGAHEQFF. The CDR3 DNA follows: TGTGCCAGCAGCTTTTTACGACAGGGAGCCCATGAGCAGTTCTTC.

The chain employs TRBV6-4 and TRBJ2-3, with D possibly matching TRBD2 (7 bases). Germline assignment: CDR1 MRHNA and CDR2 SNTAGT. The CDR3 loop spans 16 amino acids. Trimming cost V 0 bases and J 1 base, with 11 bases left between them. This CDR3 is CASSDSGGGGTDTQYF. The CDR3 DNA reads TGTGCCAGCAGTGACTCAGGGGGAGGGGGCACAGATACGCAGTATTTT.

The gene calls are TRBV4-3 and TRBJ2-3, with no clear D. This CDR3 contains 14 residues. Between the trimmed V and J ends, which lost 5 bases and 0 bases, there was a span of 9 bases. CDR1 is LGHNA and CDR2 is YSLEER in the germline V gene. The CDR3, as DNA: TGCGCCAGCAGCACAAGTGTAAGCACAGATACGCAGTATTTT. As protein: CASSTSVSTDTQYF.

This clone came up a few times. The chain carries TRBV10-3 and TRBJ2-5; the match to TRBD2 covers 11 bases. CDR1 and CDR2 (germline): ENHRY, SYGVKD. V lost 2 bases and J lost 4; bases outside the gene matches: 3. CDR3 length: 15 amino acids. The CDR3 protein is CAISEDGTSGETQYF. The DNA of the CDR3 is TGTGCCATCAGTGAGGATGGGACTAGCGGAGAGACCCAGTACTTC.

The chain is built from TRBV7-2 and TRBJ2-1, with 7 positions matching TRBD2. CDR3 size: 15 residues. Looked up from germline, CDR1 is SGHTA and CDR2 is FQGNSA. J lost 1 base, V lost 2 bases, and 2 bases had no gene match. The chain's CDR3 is CASSLTGGSYNEQFF. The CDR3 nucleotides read TGTGCCAGCAGCTTAACGGGAGGATCCTACAATGAGCAGTTCTTC. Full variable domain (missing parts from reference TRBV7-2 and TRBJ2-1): GAGVSQSPSNKVTEKGKDVELRCDPISGHTALYWYRQSLGQGLEFLIYFQGNSAPDKSGLPSDRFSAERTGGSVSTLTIQRTQQEDSAVYLCASSLTGGSYNEQFFGPGTRLTVL.

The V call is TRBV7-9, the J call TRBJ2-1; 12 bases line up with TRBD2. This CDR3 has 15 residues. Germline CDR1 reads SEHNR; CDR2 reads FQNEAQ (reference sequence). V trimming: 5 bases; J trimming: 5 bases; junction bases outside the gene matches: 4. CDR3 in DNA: TGTGCCAGCAGCGCTAGCGGGAGGGCCCACAATGAGCAGTTCTTC. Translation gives CASSASGRAHNEQFF.